This T cell receptor (beta chain) was found in a study of long-term antiretroviral therapy in people with HIV. Findings of the study overall: The study lacked data on ART adherence, viral resistance or therapy changes. Clones with expansion before ART led the repertoire at all time points.

Every sample had roughly 1-11 million cryopreserved PBMC in it before DNA extraction. A remark on this clone: The target antigen is unknown.

It was version v3.0 of the immunoSEQ assay that was run at survey level. Method: immunoSEQ multiplex PCR; TCRdb's copy keeps in-frame clones and lacks some. The table lists more than 25,000 clones, around 77% of them singletons. Source: unsorted PBMCs, taken 2.1 years after starting antiretroviral therapy. This receptor was identified in a man aged 25-40 years with HIV.

The CDR3 DNA reads TGTGCCAGCAGTTTGGGGGAGTTCGGGGCCCTCCACTTT. It specifies CASSLGEFGALHF. The genes are TRBV28 and TRBJ1-6; TRBD1 is a possible D gene (5 bases). The CDR3 runs to 13 residues. V lost 3 bases to trimming and J lost 14 bases, with 14 bases between them. CDR1 is MDHEN, CDR2 SYDVKM, per germline.